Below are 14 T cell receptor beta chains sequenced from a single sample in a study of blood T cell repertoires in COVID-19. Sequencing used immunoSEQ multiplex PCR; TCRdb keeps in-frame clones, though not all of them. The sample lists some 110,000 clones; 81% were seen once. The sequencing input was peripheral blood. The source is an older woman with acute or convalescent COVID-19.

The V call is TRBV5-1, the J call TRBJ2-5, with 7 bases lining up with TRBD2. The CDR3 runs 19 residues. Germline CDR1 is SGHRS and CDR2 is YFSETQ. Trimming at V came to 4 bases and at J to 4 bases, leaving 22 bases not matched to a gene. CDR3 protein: CASSPTGLFGGERGETQYF. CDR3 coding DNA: TGCGCCAGCAGCCCCACCGGGTTGTTTGGCGGGGAGCGGGGAGAGACCCAGTACTTC. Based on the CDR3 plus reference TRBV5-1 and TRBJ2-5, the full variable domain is KAGVTQTPRYLIKTRGQQVTLSCSPISGHRSVSWYQQTPGQGLQFLFEYFSETQRNKGNFPGRFSGRQFSNSRSEMNVSTLELGDSALYLCASSPTGLFGGERGETQYFGPGTRLLVL.

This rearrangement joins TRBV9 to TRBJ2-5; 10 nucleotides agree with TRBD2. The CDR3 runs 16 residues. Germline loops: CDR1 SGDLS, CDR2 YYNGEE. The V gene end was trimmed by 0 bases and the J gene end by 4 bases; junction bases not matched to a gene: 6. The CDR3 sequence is CASSVASGGAGETQYF. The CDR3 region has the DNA TGTGCCAGCAGCGTAGCCAGCGGGGGGGCGGGAGAGACCCAGTACTTC.

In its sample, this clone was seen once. As DNA, the CDR3 is TGTGCCAGCAGTGAAAGCCCCCAGGGAGGGGCACCCCTCCACTTT. It specifies CASSESPQGGAPLHF. The V call is TRBV2, the J call TRBJ1-6; D may be TRBD1 (5 bases). This CDR3 spans 15 amino acids. Germline CDR1 and CDR2: SNHLY and FYNNEI. Trimming shortened V by 2 bases and J by 11 bases, and 16 bases separated the two germline ends. The entire variable domain, with the rest obtained from reference TRBV2 and TRBJ1-6, is as follows: EPEVTQTPSHQVTQMGQEVILRCVPISNHLYFYWYRQILGQKVEFLVSFYNNEISEKSEIFDDQFSVERPDGSNFTLKIRSTKLEDSAMYFCASSESPQGGAPLHFGNGTRLTVT.

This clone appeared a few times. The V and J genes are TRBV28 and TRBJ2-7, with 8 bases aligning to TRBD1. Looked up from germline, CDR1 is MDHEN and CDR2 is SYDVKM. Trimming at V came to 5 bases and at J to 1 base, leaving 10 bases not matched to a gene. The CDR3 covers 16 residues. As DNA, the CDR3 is TGTGCCAGCAGTACCCCATGGCAGGGGGCATCCTACGAGCAGTACTTC. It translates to CASSTPWQGASYEQYF.

The CDR3: CASSAGAGGTSGSYEQYF. The CDR3 coding sequence is TGTGCCAGCAGCGCAGGTGCGGGGGGGACTAGTGGCTCCTACGAGCAGTACTTC. The chain carries TRBV9 and TRBJ2-7, with 9 bases lining up with TRBD2. Germline V gene data show CDR1 as SGDLS and CDR2 as YYNGEE. The CDR3 totals 18 residues. V gave up 3 bases and J gave up 0 bases; unmatched junction bases: 13.

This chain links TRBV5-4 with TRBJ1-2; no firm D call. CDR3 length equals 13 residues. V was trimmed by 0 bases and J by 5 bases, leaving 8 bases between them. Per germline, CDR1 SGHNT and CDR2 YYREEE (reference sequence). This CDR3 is CASSLESGYGYTF. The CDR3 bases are TGTGCCAGCAGCTTGGAGTCGGGTTATGGCTACACCTTC.

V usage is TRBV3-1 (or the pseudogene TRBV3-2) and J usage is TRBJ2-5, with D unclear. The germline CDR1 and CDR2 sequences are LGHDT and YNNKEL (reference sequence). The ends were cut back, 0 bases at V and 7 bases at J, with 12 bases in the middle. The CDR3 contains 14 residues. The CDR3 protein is CASSQDLAAATQYF. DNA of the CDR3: TGTGCCAGCAGCCAAGATCTCGCGGCGGCGACCCAGTACTTC.

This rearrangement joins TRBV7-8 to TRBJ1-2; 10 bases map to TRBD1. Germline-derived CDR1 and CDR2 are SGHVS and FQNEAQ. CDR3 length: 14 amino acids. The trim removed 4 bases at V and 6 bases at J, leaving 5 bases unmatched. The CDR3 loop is CASSYDRGLHGYTF. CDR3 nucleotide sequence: TGTGCCAGCAGCTACGACAGGGGGCTCCATGGCTACACCTTC.

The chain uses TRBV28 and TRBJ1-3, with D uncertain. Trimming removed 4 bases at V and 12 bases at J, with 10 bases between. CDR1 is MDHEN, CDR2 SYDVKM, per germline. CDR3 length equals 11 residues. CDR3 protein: CASSSTRHIYF. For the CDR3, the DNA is TGTGCCAGCAGTTCGACACGGCACATATATTTT.

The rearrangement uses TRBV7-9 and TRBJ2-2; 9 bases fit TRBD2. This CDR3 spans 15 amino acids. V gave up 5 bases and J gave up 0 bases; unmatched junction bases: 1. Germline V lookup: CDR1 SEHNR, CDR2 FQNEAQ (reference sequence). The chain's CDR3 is CASSRGGANTGELFF. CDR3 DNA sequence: TGTGCCAGCAGCCGCGGGGGGGCGAACACCGGGGAGCTGTTTTTT.

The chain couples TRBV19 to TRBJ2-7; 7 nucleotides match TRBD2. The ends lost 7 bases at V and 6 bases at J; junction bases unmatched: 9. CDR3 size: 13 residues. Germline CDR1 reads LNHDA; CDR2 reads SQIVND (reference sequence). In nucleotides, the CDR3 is TGTGCCAGTACCGGGGGGTCCCTACCCGAGCAGTACTTC. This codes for CASTGGSLPEQYF.

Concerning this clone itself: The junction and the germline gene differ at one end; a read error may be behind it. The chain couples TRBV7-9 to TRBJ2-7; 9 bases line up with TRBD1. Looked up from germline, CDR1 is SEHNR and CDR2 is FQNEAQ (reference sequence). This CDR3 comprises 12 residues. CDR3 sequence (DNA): TGTGCCAGCAGCTTAGATTGGACAGGGGTGGACTTC. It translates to CASSLDWTGVDF.

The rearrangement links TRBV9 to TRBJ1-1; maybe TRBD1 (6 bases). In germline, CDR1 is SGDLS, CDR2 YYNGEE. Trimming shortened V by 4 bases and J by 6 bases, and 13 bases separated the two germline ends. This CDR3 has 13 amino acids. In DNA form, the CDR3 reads TGTGCCAGCAGCCCTAGGGGGTTCGCTGAAGCTTTCTTT. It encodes CASSPRGFAEAFF.

Here the CDR3 DNA reads TGTGCCAGCAGCTTACCCAGCGGGAGGGACTCCTACAATGAGCAGTTCTTC. Translating it yields CASSLPSGRDSYNEQFF. The chain combines TRBV5-6 with TRBJ2-1, with 10 positions matching TRBD2. The CDR3 extends over 17 amino acids. Germline lookup yields CDR1 SGHDT and CDR2 YYEEEE. J lost 0 bases, V lost 2 bases, and 5 bases had no gene match.